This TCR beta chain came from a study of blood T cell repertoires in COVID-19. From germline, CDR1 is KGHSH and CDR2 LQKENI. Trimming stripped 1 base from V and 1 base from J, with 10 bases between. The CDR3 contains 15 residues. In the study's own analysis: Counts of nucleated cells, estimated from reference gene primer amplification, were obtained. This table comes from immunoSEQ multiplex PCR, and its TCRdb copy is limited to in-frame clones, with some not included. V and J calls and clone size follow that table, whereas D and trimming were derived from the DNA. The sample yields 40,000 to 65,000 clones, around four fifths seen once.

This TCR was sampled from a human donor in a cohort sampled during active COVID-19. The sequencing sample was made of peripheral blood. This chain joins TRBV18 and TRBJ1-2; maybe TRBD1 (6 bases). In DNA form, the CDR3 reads TGTGCCAGCTCACCACTGACGGACAGTAACTATGGCTACACCTTC. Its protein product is CASSPLTDSNYGYTF.